What follows are 30 T cell receptor beta chains derived from one specimen sequenced in a study of blood T cell repertoires in COVID-19. Sequencing used immunoSEQ multiplex PCR; TCRdb keeps in-frame clones, though not all of them. This sample yields almost 70,000 clones, of which roughly 87% are seen a single time; roughly 5% belongs to the top ten. The source material was peripheral blood. The source is a woman in her forties or fifties with active COVID-19.

The genes are TRBV6-6 and TRBJ1-2; 8 bases line up with TRBD1. Germline CDR1 reads MNHNY; CDR2 reads SVGAGI (reference sequence). Trimming took 7 bases from V and 11 from J; bases not matched to a gene: 12. The CDR3 totals 13 residues. The CDR3 DNA follows: TGTGCCAGCAAAGCGGACAGGGTGGGAGGGTACACCTTC. As protein: CASKADRVGGYTF.

The chain employs TRBV15 and TRBJ1-1; the D gene is possibly TRBD1 (6 bases). Trimming pared 1 base from V and 10 bases from J, leaving 16 bases between. CDR1 LNHNV and CDR2 YYDKDF come from the germline V gene (reference sequence). CDR3 length equals 14 residues. CDR3 in DNA: TGTGCCACCAGCAGAGGATTCCGACAGGCTGGAGCTTTCTTT. Translating it yields CATSRGFRQAGAFF. The complete variable domain, with remaining parts taken from reference TRBV15 and TRBJ1-1, reads DAMVIQNPRYQVTQFGKPVTLSCSQTLNHNVMYWYQQKSSQAPKLLFHYYDKDFNNEADTPDNFQSRRPNTSFCFLDIRSPGLGDTAMYLCATSRGFRQAGAFFGQGTRLTVV.

The V and J genes are TRBV6-5 and TRBJ2-7, with 9 bases identical to TRBD2. Germline assignment: CDR1 MNHEY and CDR2 SVGAGI. Losses at the gene ends were 2 bases for V and 4 bases for J; bases not matched to a gene: 9. CDR3 length equals 16 residues. CDR3 sequence reads: CASSYGDSGRKYEQYF. The CDR3 region has the DNA TGTGCCAGCAGTTACGGGGATAGCGGGAGAAAGTACGAGCAGTACTTC.

CDR3 sequence reads: CASSFDRQSNTEAFF. CDR3 DNA: TGTGCCAGCAGCTTCGACCGACAGTCGAACACTGAAGCTTTCTTT. The chain carries TRBV7-9 and TRBJ1-1, with a possible D match to TRBD1 (5 bases). CDR3 length: 15 amino acids. The V end lost 3 bases, the J end lost 1 base, and 12 bases lay between the germline ends. CDR1 is SEHNR, CDR2 FQNEAQ, per germline (reference sequence).

V and J are TRBV28 and TRBJ2-1, with 10 bases aligning to TRBD1. This CDR3 region has 14 residues. Germline loops: CDR1 MDHEN, CDR2 SYDVKM. Losses at the gene ends were 6 bases for V and 8 bases for J; bases not matched to a gene: 7. DNA of the CDR3: TGTGCCAGCAGCCCGGACAGGGGGGGCGATGAGCAGTTCTTC. Translated, it gives CASSPDRGGDEQFF. Based on the CDR3 plus reference TRBV28 and TRBJ2-1, the full variable domain is DVKVTQSSRYLVKRTGEKVFLECVQDMDHENMFWYRQDPGLGLRLIYFSYDVKMKEKGDIPEGYSVSREKKERFSLILESASTNQTSMYLCASSPDRGGDEQFFGPGTRLTVL.

In its sample, this clone was seen a few times. The V call is TRBV2, the J call TRBJ2-3; D is possibly TRBD2 (6 bases). The length of the CDR3 is 14 residues. V shed 0 bases and J shed 4 bases, with 8 bases lying between them. Germline CDR1 SNHLY, CDR2 FYNNEI. For the CDR3, the DNA is TGTGCCAGCAGTGAAGCGGGGGGAGCAGATACGCAGTATTTT. Translation gives CASSEAGGADTQYF. The full variable domain, with the rest looked up from reference TRBV2 and TRBJ2-3, is EPEVTQTPSHQVTQMGQEVILRCVPISNHLYFYWYRQILGQKVEFLVSFYNNEISEKSEIFDDQFSVERPDGSNFTLKIRSTKLEDSAMYFCASSEAGGADTQYFGPGTRLTVL.

The chain employs TRBV19 and TRBJ1-5, with D possibly being TRBD1 (5 bases). CDR3 size: 15 residues. V shed 1 base and J shed 4 bases, with 11 bases lying between them. Germline values: CDR1 LNHDA, CDR2 SQIVND (reference sequence). CDR3 sequence (DNA): TGTGCCAGTAGTATAGGGGGACTTAAGAATCAGCCCCAGCATTTT. This codes for CASSIGGLKNQPQHF. The full variable domain, in which reference TRBV19 and TRBJ1-5 provide the parts outside the CDR3, is DGGITQSPKYLFRKEGQNVTLSCEQNLNHDAMYWYRQDPGQGLRLIYYSQIVNDFQKGDIAEGYSVSREKKESFPLTVTSAQKNPTAFYLCASSIGGLKNQPQHFGDGTRLSIL.

This clone has only one observation. This chain uses TRBV7-9 with TRBJ2-2; TRBD2 aligns across 7 bases. The germline V gene encodes CDR1 SEHNR and CDR2 FQNEAQ (reference sequence). J gave up 2 bases and V 1 base, and 4 bases lay outside the gene matches. The CDR3 is made up of 16 amino acids. This CDR3 reads CASSLGSSGNTGELFF. Here the CDR3 DNA reads TGTGCCAGCAGCTTAGGTTCTAGCGGCAACACCGGGGAGCTGTTTTTT.

This clone was counted a single time. The chain combines TRBV5-1 with TRBJ2-1, with 7 bases matching TRBD2. The germline V gene has CDR1 SGHRS and CDR2 YFSETQ. CDR3 length: 15 amino acids. The trim removed 6 bases at V and 4 bases at J, leaving 10 bases unmatched. CDR3 in amino acids: CASTDPSGTYNEQFF. The CDR3 coding sequence is TGCGCCAGCACGGACCCTAGCGGCACTTACAATGAGCAGTTCTTC.

V and J are TRBV2 and TRBJ2-1, with TRBD2 matching over 11 bases. Germline V gives CDR1 SNHLY, CDR2 FYNNEI. CDR3 size: 14 residues. With V trimmed by 4 bases and J by 8 bases, 4 bases remained unmatched. The CDR3 protein is CASSVLAGVDEQFF. The CDR3 bases are TGTGCCAGCAGTGTACTAGCGGGAGTCGATGAGCAGTTCTTC.

This clone has only one observation. V is TRBV18 and J is TRBJ2-4; a possible D gene is TRBD2 (6 bases). The germline V gene has CDR1 KGHSH and CDR2 LQKENI. This CDR3 is built from 15 residues. V was trimmed by 1 base and J by 0 bases, leaving 7 bases between them. The chain's CDR3 is CASSPRGEAKNIQYF. The DNA of the CDR3 is TGTGCCAGCTCACCACGGGGGGAAGCCAAAAACATTCAGTACTTC.

This clone was counted a single time. The chain carries TRBV11-3 and TRBJ2-3, with D tentatively TRBD1 (5 bases). Trimming took 3 bases from V and 5 from J, leaving 12 bases between them. Germline lookup yields CDR1 SGHNT and CDR2 YENEEA. The CDR3 totals 14 residues. The CDR3 DNA sequence: TGTGCCAGCAGCTTCTCAGGGTCAAGAGATACGCAGTATTTT. It translates to CASSFSGSRDTQYF.

Here the CDR3 DNA reads TGTGCCAGCAGTAAGGGACAGGCAAACACTGAAGCTTTCTTT. Translated, it gives CASSKGQANTEAFF. The V and J genes are TRBV27 and TRBJ1-1; 8 bases are a match to TRBD1. J gave up 2 bases and V 5 bases, and 4 bases lay outside the gene matches. The CDR3 length is 14 residues. CDR1 is MNHEY and CDR2 is SMNVEV in the germline V gene (reference sequence).

The V call is TRBV6-1, the J call TRBJ1-4, with D uncertain. Germline CDR1 reads MNHNS; CDR2 reads SASEGT. The CDR3 runs 15 residues. V gave up 2 bases and J gave up 5 bases, with 12 bases separating them. CDR3 amino acids: CASSEIRVTNEKLFF. In DNA form, the CDR3 reads TGTGCCAGCAGTGAAATACGGGTGACCAATGAAAAACTGTTTTTT.

The V call is TRBV18, the J call TRBJ2-7; 11 bases align to TRBD2. J gave up 6 bases and V 3 bases, and 4 bases lay outside the gene matches. The CDR3 length is 14 residues. The germline CDR1 and CDR2 sequences are KGHSH and LQKENI. CDR3 nucleotide sequence: TGTGCCAGCTCACCCCTACTAGCGGGAGTCGAGCAGTACTTC. It yields the protein CASSPLLAGVEQYF.

V gene TRBV5-8 combines with J gene TRBJ1-5; TRBD1 matches at 8 bases. After removal of 4 bases from V and 4 bases from J, the junction contained 7 bases not matched to a gene. The CDR3 has 15 residues. In germline, CDR1 is SGHTS, CDR2 YDEGEE. The CDR3 spells CASSGGTGTNQPQHF. As DNA, the CDR3 is TGTGCCAGCAGCGGCGGGACAGGAACAAATCAGCCCCAGCATTTT.

This chain joins TRBV11-2 and TRBJ2-7; 7 nucleotides line up with TRBD2. The CDR3 totals 14 residues. Looked up from germline, CDR1 is SGHAT and CDR2 is FQNNGV. V dropped 4 bases and J dropped 2; count of bases not matched to a gene: 5. The CDR3 loop reads CASSSGLAAYEQYF. In nucleotides, the CDR3 is TGTGCCAGCAGCTCCGGGCTAGCGGCCTACGAGCAGTACTTC.

As concerns this clone: An end of the junction differs from the germline gene, which may be a read error. The gene calls are TRBV9 and TRBJ2-7; D gene uncertain. Per germline, CDR1 SGDLS and CDR2 YYNGEE. CDR3 length: 15 amino acids. The CDR3 loop is CASSVGGGSSNEQYF. Written as DNA, the CDR3 is TGTGCCAGCAGCGTAGGAGGTGGTTCCTCCAACGAGCAGTACTTC.

This sequence joins TRBV5-1 and TRBJ2-5; 9 bases fit TRBD2. The CDR3 contains 17 residues. The germline CDR1 and CDR2 sequences are SGHRS and YFSETQ. The J segment lost 4 bases and the V segment lost 2 bases, leaving 12 bases of the junction unmatched. The CDR3 spells CASSFQSGRMGGETQYF. In DNA form, the CDR3 reads TGCGCCAGCAGCTTTCAGAGCGGGAGGATGGGAGGAGAGACCCAGTACTTC.

The rearrangement uses TRBV18 and TRBJ2-4, with unresolved D. Germline loops: CDR1 KGHSH, CDR2 LQKENI. V was cut by 5 bases and J by 2 bases, with 10 bases left in between. This CDR3 comprises 14 residues. CDR3 loop: CASSSTHTKNIQYF. CDR3 in DNA: TGTGCCAGCTCATCGACACACACCAAAAACATTCAGTACTTC.

CDR3 nucleotides: TGTGCCAGCAGCCCGAGGAGATCTAACTATGGCTACACCTTC. It specifies CASSPRRSNYGYTF. The rearrangement links TRBV16 to TRBJ1-2; D gene uncertain. V shed 4 bases and J shed 0 bases, with 9 bases lying between them. CDR3 length: 14 residues. The V gene's germline CDR1 is KGHSY and CDR2 FQNENV.

The chain has TRBV2 and TRBJ2-1; 8 nucleotides agree with TRBD2. There are 13 residues in the CDR3. With V trimmed by 7 bases and J by 4 bases, 3 bases remained unmatched. The germline V gene encodes CDR1 SNHLY and CDR2 FYNNEI. CDR3 region: CASTGRAYNEQFF. The CDR3 coding sequence is TGTGCCAGCACCGGGAGGGCGTACAATGAGCAGTTCTTC.

V is TRBV3-1 (or the pseudogene TRBV3-2) and J is TRBJ2-7; no clear D. V lost 0 bases to trimming and J lost 5 bases, with 5 bases between them. CDR1 is LGHDT, CDR2 YNNKEL, per germline (reference sequence). The CDR3 totals 12 residues. CDR3: CASSQDIHEQYF. CDR3 sequence (DNA): TGTGCCAGCAGCCAAGATATCCACGAGCAGTACTTC.

The chain employs TRBV12-5 and TRBJ2-7, with D maybe TRBD1 (5 bases). The CDR3 is 13 residues long. The V gene's germline CDR1 is LGHNT and CDR2 FRNRAP. Deletions cut 7 bases from V and 3 bases from J, with 13 bases between. CDR3 in DNA: TGTGCTAGTGCCCAGGGTGGTGGCTACGAGCAGTACTTC. It specifies CASAQGGGYEQYF.

The V gene is TRBV19, the J gene TRBJ2-3; TRBD2 aligns across 9 bases. The ends lost 5 bases at V and 5 bases at J; junction bases unmatched: 14. CDR3 length: 17 residues. The germline V gene has CDR1 LNHDA and CDR2 SQIVND (reference sequence). The CDR3 reads CASSPRLGAGGKDTQYF. In nucleotides, the CDR3 is TGTGCCAGTAGTCCGCGTTTAGGAGCGGGAGGCAAAGATACGCAGTATTTT. The full variable domain, rest sourced from reference TRBV19 and TRBJ2-3, is DGGITQSPKYLFRKEGQNVTLSCEQNLNHDAMYWYRQDPGQGLRLIYYSQIVNDFQKGDIAEGYSVSREKKESFPLTVTSAQKNPTAFYLCASSPRLGAGGKDTQYFGPGTRLTVL.

The genes are TRBV21-1 and TRBJ1-4; the D call of TRBD1 is as the table states it, not checked on the DNA. TRBV21-1 has pseudogene status. The CDR3 totals 14 residues. In nucleotides, the CDR3 is TGTGCCAGCCGGAGACAGCCAACTAATGAAAAACTGTTTTTT. Amino acids: CASRRQPTNEKLFF.

J is TRBJ1-6 and V is TRBV30; D call uncertain. This CDR3 has 14 residues. Germline assignment: CDR1 GTSNPN and CDR2 SVGIG (reference sequence). The V end lost 4 bases, the J end lost 7 bases, and 14 bases lay between the germline ends. The CDR3 sequence: CAWTGGGKNSPLHF. As DNA, the CDR3 is TGTGCCTGGACAGGTGGCGGGAAGAATTCACCCCTCCACTTT.

The DNA for the CDR3 is TGTGCCAGCAGATTACGAGAGGGCCCTTACAATGAGCAGTTCTTC. Amino acids: CASRLREGPYNEQFF. This sequence joins TRBV2 and TRBJ2-1; maybe TRBD2 (5 bases). The V and J ends lost 6 bases and 4 bases respectively, with 16 bases between them. There are 15 residues in the CDR3. Germline lookup yields CDR1 SNHLY and CDR2 FYNNEI.

As DNA, the CDR3 is TGTGCCAGTAGTCGGGGCTACGAGCAGTACTTC. Residues: CASSRGYEQYF. The V and J genes are TRBV19 and TRBJ2-7; a possible D gene is TRBD2 (5 bases). The germline V and J ends were trimmed by 5 bases and 3 bases, with 5 bases remaining between them. The CDR3 is made up of 11 amino acids. Germline CDR1 and CDR2: LNHDA and SQIVND (reference sequence).

The chain links TRBV28 to TRBJ1-4, with no clear D. Germline V gene lookup returns CDR1 MDHEN and CDR2 SYDVKM. The CDR3 spans 15 residues. Between the trimmed V and J ends, which lost 8 bases and 0 bases, there was a span of 13 bases. The CDR3 sequence: CASSLTVPTNEKLFF. For the CDR3, the DNA is TGTGCCAGCTCGTTAACGGTTCCAACTAATGAAAAACTGTTTTTT.